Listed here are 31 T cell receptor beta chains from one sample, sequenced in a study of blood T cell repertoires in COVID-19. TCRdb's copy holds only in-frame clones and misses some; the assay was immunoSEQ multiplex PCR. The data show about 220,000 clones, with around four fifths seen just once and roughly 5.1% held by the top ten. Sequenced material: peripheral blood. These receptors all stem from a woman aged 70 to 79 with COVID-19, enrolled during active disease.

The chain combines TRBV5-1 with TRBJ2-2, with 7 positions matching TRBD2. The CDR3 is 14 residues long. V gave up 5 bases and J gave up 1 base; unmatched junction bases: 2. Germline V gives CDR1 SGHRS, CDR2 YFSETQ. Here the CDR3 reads CASRGGENTGELFF. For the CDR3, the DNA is TGCGCCAGCAGGGGAGGGGAGAACACCGGGGAGCTGTTTTTT.

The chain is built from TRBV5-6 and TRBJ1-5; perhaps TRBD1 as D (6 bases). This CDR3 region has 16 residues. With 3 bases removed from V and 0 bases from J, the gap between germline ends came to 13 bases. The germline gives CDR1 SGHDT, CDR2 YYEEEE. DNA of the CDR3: TGTGCCAGCAGCTCCCGGACAGATTATAGCAATCAGCCCCAGCATTTT. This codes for CASSSRTDYSNQPQHF.

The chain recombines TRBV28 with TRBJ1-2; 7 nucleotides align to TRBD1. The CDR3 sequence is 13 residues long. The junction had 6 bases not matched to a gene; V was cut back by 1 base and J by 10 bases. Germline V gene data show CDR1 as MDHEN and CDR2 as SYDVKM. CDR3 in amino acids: CASSLSGGIDYTF. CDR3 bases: TGTGCCAGCAGTTTATCAGGGGGGATCGACTACACCTTC.

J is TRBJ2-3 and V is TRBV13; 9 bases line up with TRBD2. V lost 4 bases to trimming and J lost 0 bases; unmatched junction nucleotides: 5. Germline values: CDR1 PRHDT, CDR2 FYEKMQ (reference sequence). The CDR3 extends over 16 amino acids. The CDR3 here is CASSSRTSVSTDTQYF. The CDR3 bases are TGTGCCAGCAGCTCTCGGACTAGCGTTAGCACAGATACGCAGTATTTT.

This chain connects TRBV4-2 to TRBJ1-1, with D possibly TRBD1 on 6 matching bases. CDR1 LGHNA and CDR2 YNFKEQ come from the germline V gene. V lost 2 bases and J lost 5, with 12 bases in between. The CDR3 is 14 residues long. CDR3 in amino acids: CASSQLRTATEAFF. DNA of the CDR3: TGTGCCAGCAGCCAATTAAGGACAGCAACTGAAGCTTTCTTT.

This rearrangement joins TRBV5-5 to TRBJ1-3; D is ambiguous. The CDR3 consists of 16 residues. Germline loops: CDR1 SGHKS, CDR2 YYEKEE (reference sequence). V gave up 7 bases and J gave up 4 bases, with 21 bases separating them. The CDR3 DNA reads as TGTGCCAGCCATATGAATACAGTCAGAGCAGGAAACACCATATATTTT. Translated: CASHMNTVRAGNTIYF.

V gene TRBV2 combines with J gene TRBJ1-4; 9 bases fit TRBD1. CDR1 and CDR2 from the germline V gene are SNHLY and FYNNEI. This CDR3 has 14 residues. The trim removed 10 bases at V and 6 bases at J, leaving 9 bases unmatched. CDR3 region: CATAGGQGYEKLFF. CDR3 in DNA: TGTGCCACCGCAGGGGGACAGGGTTATGAAAAACTGTTTTTT.

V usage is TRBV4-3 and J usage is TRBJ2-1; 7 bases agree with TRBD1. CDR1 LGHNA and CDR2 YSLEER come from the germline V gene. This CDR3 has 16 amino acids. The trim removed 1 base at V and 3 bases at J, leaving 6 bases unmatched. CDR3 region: CASSQASGQLYNEQFF. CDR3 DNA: TGCGCCAGCAGCCAAGCGTCGGGACAGCTCTACAATGAGCAGTTCTTC.

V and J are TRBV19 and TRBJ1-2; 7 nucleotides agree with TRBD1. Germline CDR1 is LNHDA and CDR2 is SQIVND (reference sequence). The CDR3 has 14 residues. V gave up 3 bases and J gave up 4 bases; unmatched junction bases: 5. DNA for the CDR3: TGTGCCAGTAGTATGGCCCGGGACAGCTATGGCTACACCTTC. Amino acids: CASSMARDSYGYTF. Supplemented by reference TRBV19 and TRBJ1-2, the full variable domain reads DGGITQSPKYLFRKEGQNVTLSCEQNLNHDAMYWYRQDPGQGLRLIYYSQIVNDFQKGDIAEGYSVSREKKESFPLTVTSAQKNPTAFYLCASSMARDSYGYTFGSGTRLTVV.

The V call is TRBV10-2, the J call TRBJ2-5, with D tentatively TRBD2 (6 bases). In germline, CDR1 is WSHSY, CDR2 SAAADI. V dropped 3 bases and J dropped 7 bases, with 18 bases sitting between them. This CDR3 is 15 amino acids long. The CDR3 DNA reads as TGCGCCAGCAGTGATGACGGGAGCAAGCGCGGGACCCAGTACTTC. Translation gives CASSDDGSKRGTQYF.

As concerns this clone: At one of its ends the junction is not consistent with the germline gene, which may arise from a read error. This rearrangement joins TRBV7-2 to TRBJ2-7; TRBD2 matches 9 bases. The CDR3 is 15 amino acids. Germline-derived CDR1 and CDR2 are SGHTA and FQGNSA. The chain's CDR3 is CASSVAGAGIYEQYF. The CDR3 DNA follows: TGTGCCAGCAGCGTAGCGGGAGCGGGTATCTACGAGCAGTACTTC.

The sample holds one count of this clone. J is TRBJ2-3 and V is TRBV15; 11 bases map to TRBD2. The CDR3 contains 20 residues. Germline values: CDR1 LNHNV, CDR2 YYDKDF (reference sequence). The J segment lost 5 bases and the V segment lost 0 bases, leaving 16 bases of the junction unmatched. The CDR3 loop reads CATSREPPGLAAKGVDTQYF. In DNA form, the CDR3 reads TGTGCCACCAGCAGAGAACCACCGGGACTAGCGGCCAAAGGGGTAGATACGCAGTATTTT.

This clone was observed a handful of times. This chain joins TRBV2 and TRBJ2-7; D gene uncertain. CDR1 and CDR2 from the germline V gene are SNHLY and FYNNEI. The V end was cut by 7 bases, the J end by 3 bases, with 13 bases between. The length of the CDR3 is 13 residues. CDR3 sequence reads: CASMTPTRYEQYF. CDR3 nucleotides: TGTGCCAGCATGACACCCACCCGCTACGAGCAGTACTTC.

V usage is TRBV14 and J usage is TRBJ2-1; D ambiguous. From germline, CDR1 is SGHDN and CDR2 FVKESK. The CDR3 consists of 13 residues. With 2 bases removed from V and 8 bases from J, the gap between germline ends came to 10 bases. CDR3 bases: TGTGCCAGCAGCCAAACTTTGTACGATGAGCAGTTCTTC. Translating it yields CASSQTLYDEQFF.

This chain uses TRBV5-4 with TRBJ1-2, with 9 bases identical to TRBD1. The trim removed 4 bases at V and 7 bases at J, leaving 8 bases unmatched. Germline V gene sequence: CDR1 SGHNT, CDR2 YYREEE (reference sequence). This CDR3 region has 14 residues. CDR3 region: CASSHLTGGFGYTF. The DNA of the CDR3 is TGTGCCAGCAGCCACTTAACAGGGGGCTTTGGCTACACCTTC.

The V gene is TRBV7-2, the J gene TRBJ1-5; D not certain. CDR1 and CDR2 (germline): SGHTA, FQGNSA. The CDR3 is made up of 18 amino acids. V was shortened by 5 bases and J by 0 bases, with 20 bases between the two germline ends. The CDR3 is CASSPSGTAAYSNQPQHF. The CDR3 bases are TGTGCCAGCAGCCCGTCCGGTACAGCAGCTTATAGCAATCAGCCCCAGCATTTT.

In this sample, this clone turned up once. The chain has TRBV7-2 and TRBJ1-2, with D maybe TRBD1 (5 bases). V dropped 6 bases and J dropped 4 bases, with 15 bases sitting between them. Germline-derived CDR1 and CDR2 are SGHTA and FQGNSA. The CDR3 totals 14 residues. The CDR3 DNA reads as TGTGCCAGCAGGCCGGGGGAGGGGATCTATGGCTACACCTTC. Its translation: CASRPGEGIYGYTF. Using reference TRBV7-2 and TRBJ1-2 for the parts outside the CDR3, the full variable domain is GAGVSQSPSNKVTEKGKDVELRCDPISGHTALYWYRQSLGQGLEFLIYFQGNSAPDKSGLPSDRFSAERTGGSVSTLTIQRTQQEDSAVYLCASRPGEGIYGYTFGSGTRLTVV.

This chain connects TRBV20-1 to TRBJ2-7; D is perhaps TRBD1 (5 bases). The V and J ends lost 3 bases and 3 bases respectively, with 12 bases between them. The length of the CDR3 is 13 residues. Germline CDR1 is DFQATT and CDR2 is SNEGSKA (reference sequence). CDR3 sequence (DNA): TGCAGTGCTAGTTTCCAGGGCGGCTACGAGCAGTACTTC. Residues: CSASFQGGYEQYF.

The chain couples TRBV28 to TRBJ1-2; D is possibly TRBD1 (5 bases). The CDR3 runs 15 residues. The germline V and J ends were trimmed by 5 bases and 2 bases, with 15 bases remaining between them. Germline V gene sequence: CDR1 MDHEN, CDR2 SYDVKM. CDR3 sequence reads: CASSHGGTANYGYTF. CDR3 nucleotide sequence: TGTGCCAGCAGTCACGGGGGGACCGCGAACTATGGCTACACCTTC.

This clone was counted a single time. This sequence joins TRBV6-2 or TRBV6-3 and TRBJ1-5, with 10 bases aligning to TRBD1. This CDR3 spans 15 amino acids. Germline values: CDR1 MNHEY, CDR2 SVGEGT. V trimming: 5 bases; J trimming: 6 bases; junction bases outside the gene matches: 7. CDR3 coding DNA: TGTGCCAGCAGTCTGGGACAGGGGATGGGTCAGCCCCAGCATTTT. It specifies CASSLGQGMGQPQHF.

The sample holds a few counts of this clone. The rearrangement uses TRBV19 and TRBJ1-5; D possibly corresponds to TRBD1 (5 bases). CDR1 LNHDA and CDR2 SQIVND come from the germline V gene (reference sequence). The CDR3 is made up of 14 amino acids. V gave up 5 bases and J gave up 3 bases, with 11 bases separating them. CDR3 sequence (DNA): TGTGCCAGTAGTGGGGGAGGTTACAATCAGCCCCAGCATTTT. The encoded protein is CASSGGGYNQPQHF.

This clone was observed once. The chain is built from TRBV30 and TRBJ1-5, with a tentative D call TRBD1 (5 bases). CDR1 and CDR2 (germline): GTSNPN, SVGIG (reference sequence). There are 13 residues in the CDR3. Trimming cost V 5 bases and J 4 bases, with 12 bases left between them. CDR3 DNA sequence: TGTGCCTGGGCGACAGCTAGGAATCAGCCCCAGCATTTT. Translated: CAWATARNQPQHF. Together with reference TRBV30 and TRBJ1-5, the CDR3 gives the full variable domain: SQTIHQWPATLVQPVGSPLSLECTVEGTSNPNLYWYRQAAGRGLQLLFYSVGIGQISSEVPQNLSASRPQDRQFILSSKKLLLSDSGFYLCAWATARNQPQHFGDGTRLSIL.

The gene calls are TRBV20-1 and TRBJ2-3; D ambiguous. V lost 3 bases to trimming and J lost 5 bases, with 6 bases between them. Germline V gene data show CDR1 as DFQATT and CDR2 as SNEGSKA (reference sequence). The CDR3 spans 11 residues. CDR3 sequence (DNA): TGCAGTGCTAGGCGTAAAGATACGCAGTATTTT. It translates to CSARRKDTQYF.

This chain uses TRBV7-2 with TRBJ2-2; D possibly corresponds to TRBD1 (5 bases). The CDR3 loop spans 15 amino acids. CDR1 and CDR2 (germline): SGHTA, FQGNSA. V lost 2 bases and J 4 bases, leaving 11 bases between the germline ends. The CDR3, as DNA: TGTGCCAGCAGCTTAAATAAAAGGGGCACCGGGGAGCTGTTTTTT. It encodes CASSLNKRGTGELFF.

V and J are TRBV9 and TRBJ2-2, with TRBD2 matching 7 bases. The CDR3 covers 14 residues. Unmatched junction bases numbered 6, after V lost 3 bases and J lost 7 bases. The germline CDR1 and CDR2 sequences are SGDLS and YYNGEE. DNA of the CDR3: TGTGCCAGCAGCGGGCGGGAGTTTGTCGGGGAGCTGTTTTTT. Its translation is CASSGREFVGELFF.

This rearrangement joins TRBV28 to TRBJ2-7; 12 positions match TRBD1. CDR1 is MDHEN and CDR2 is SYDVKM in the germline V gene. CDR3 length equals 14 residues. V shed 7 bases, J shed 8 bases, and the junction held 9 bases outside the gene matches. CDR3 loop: CASTAGQGARKQYF. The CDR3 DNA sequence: TGTGCCAGCACAGCGGGACAGGGGGCGAGAAAGCAGTACTTC.

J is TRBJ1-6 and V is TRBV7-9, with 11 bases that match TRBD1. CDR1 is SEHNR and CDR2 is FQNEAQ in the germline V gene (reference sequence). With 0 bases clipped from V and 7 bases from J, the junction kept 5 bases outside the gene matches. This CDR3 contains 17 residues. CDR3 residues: CASSLAGQGALNSPLHF. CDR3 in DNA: TGTGCCAGCAGCTTAGCAGGACAGGGGGCATTAAATTCACCCCTCCACTTT.

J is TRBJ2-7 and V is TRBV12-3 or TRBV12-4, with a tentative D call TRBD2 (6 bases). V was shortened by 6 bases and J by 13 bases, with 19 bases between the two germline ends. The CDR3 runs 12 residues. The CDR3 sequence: CASRDASGLSYF. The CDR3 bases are TGTGCCAGCAGGGATGCGTCGGGACTGTCTTACTTC.

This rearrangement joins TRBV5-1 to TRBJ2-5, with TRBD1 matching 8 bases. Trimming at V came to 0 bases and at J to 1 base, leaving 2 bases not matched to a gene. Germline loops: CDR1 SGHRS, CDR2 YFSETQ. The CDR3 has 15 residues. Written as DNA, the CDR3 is TGCGCCAGCAGCTTGGAGGGGACAGGCCAAGAGACCCAGTACTTC. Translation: CASSLEGTGQETQYF.

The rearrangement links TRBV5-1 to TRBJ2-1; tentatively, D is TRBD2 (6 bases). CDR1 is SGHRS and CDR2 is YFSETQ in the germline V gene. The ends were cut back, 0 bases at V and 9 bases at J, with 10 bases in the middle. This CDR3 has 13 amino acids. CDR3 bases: TGCGCCAGCAGCTTGGTGGTCGGGAGTGAGCAGTTCTTC. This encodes CASSLVVGSEQFF.

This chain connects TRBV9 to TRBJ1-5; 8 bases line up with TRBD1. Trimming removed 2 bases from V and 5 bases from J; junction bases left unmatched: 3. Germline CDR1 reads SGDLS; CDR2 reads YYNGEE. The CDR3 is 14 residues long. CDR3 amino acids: CASSVTGDYQPQHF. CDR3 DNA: TGTGCCAGCAGCGTGACAGGGGACTATCAGCCCCAGCATTTT. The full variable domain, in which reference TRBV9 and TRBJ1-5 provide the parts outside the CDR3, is DSGVTQTPKHLITATGQRVTLRCSPRSGDLSVYWYQQSLDQGLQFLIQYYNGEERAKGNILERFSAQQFPDLHSELNLSSLELGDSALYFCASSVTGDYQPQHFGDGTRLSIL.